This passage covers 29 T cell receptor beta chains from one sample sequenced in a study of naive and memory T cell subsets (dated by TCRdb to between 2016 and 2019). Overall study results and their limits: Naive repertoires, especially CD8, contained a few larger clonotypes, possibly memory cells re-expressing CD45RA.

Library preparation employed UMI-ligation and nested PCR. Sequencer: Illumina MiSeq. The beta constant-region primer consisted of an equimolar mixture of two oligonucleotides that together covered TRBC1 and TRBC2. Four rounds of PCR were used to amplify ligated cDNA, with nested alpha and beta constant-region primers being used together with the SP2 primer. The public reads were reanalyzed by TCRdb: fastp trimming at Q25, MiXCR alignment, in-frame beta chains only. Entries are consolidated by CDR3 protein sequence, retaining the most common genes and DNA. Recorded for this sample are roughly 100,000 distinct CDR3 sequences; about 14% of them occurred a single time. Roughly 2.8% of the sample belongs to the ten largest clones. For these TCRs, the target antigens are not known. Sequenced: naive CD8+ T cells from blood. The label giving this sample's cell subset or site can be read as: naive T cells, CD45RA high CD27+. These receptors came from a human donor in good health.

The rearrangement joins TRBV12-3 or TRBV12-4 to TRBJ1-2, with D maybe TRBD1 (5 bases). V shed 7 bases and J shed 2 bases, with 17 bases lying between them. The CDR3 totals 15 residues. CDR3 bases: TGTGCCAGCATTAGTGATCCGACAGTAAACTATGGCTACACCTTC. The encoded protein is CASISDPTVNYGYTF.

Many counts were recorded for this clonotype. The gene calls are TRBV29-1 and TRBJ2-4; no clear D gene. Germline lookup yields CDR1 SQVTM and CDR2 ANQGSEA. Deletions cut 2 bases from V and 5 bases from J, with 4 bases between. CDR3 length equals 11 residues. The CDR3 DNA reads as TGCAGCGTTGAACTAGAAAACATTCAGTACTTC. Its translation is CSVELENIQYF.

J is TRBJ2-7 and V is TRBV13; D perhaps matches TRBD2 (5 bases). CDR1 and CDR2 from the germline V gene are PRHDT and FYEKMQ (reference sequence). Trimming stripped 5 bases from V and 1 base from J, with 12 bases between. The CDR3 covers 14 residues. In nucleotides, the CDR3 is TGTGCCAGCAGCGAGGGCCCGCCATCCTACGAGCAGTACTTC. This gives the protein CASSEGPPSYEQYF.

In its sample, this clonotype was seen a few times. As DNA, the CDR3 is TGCAGCGTTGCCTTGGGACAGGAAAACACCGGGGAGCTGTTTTTT. Its protein product is CSVALGQENTGELFF. The genes are TRBV29-1 and TRBJ2-2, with TRBD1 identical over 8 bases. Germline assignment: CDR1 SQVTM and CDR2 ANQGSEA. V shed 4 bases, J shed 2 bases, and the junction held 6 bases outside the gene matches. The CDR3 loop spans 15 amino acids.

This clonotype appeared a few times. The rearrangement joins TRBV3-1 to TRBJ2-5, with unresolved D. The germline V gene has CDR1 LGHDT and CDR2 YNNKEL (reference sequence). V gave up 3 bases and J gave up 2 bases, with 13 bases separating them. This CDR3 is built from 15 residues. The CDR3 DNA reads TGTGCCAGCAGCCATAGGTCTAGACCACAAGAGACCCAGTACTTC. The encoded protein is CASSHRSRPQETQYF.

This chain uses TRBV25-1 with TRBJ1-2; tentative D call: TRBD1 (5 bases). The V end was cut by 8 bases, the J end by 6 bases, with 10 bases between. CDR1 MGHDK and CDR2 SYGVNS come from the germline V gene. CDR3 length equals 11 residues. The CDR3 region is CASGRANGYTF. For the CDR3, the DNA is TGTGCCAGCGGCAGGGCGAATGGCTACACCTTC.

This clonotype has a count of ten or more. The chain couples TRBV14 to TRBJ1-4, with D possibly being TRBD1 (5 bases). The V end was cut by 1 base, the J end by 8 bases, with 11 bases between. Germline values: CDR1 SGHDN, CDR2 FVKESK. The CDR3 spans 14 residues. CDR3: CASSQGGVGEKLFF. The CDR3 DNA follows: TGTGCCAGCAGCCAAGGAGGGGTAGGGGAAAAACTGTTTTTT.

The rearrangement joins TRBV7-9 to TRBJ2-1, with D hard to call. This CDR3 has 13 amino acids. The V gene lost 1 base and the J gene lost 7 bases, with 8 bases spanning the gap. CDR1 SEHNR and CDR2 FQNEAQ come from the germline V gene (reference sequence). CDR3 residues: CASSLVDVNEQFF. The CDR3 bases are TGTGCCAGCAGCTTAGTGGATGTTAATGAGCAGTTCTTC.

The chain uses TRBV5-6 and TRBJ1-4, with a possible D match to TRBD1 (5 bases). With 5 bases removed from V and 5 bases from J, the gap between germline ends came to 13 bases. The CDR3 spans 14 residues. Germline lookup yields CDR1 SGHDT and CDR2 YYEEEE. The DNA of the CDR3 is TGTGCCAGCAGATTCTGGGGCGGGAATGAAAAACTGTTTTTT. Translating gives CASRFWGGNEKLFF.

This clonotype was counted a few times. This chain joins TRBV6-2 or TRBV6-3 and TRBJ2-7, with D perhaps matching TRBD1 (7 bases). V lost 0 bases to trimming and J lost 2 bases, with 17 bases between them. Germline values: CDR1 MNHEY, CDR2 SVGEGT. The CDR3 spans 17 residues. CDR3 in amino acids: CASSYSARGQGAYEQYF. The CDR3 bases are TGTGCCAGCAGTTACTCGGCCCGGGGGCAGGGGGCCTACGAGCAGTACTTC.

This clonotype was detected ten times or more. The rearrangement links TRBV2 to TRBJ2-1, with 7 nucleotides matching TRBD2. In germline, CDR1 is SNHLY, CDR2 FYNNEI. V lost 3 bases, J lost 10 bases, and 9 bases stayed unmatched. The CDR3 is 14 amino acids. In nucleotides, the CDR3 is TGTGCCAGCAGTGACGGGACTAATCGTCGGGAGCAGTTCTTC. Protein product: CASSDGTNRREQFF. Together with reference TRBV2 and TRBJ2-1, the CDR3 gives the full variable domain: EPEVTQTPSHQVTQMGQEVILRCVPISNHLYFYWYRQILGQKVEFLVSFYNNEISEKSEIFDDQFSVERPDGSNFTLKIRSTKLEDSAMYFCASSDGTNRREQFFGPGTRLTVL.

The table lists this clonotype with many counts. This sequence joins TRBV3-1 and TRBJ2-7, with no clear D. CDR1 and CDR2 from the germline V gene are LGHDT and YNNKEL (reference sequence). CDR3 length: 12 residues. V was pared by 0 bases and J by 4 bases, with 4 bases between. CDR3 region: CASSQDPYEQYF. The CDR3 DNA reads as TGTGCCAGCAGCCAAGATCCTTACGAGCAGTACTTC.

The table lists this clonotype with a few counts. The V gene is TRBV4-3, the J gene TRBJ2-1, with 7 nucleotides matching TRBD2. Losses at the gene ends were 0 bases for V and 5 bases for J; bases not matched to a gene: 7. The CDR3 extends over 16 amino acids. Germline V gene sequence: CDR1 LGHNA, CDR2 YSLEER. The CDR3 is CASSQDYGRIDNEQFF. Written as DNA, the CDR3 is TGCGCCAGCAGCCAAGATTACGGGAGGATCGACAATGAGCAGTTCTTC.

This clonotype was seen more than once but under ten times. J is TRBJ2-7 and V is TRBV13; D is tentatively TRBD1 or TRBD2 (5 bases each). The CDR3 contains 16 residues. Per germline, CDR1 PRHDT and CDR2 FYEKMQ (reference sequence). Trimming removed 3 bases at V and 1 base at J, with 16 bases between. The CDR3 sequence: CASSFRSGASSYEQYF. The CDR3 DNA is TGTGCCAGCAGCTTCAGGTCCGGGGCTTCTTCCTACGAGCAGTACTTC.

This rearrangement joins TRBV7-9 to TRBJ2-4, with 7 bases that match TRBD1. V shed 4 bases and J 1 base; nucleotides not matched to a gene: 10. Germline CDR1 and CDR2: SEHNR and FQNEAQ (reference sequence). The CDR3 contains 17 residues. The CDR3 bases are TGTGCCAGCAGCTCCCCTACAGGGGAGTCGGCCAAAAACATTCAGTACTTC. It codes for CASSSPTGESAKNIQYF.

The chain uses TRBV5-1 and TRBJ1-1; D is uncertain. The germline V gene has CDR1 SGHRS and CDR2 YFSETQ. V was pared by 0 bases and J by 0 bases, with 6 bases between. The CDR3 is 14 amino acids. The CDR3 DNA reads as TGCGCCAGCAGCTTGGCCAGCCTGAACACTGAAGCTTTCTTT. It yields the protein CASSLASLNTEAFF.

The CDR3 loop reads CASSYWTGRSSGANVLTF. Here the CDR3 DNA reads TGTGCCAGCAGTTACTGGACAGGGCGTAGCTCTGGGGCCAACGTCCTGACTTTC. This chain joins TRBV6-2 or TRBV6-3 and TRBJ2-6, with 8 bases that match TRBD1. Germline loops: CDR1 MNHEY, CDR2 SVGEGT. Germline trimming cut 1 base from V and 0 bases from J; bases unmatched to any gene: 5. This CDR3 has 18 residues.

The CDR3, as DNA: TGTGCCAGCAGCCCACTTTCGTACCAAGAGACCCAGTACTTC. Its protein product is CASSPLSYQETQYF. The J gene is TRBJ2-5, the V gene TRBV27; D remains ambiguous. V lost 6 bases, J lost 0 bases, and 11 bases lay in between. Germline CDR1 reads MNHEY; CDR2 reads SMNVEV (reference sequence). This CDR3 has 14 residues.

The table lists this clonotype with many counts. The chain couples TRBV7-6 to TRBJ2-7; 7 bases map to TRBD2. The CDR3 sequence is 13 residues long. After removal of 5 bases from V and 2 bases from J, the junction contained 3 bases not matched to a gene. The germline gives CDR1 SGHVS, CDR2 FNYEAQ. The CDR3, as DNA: TGTGCCAGCAGCGACGGACTAGCCTACGAGCAGTACTTC. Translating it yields CASSDGLAYEQYF.

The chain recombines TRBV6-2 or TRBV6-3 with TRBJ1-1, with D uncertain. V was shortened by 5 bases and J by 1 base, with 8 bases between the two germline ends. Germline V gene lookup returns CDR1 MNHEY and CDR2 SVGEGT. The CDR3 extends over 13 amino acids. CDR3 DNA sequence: TGTGCCAGCAGTATCTCCCAGAACACTGAAGCTTTCTTT. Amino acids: CASSISQNTEAFF.

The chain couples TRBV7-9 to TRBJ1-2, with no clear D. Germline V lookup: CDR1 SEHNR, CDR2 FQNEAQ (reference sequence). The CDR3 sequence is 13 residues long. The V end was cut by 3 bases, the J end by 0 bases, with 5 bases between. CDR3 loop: CASSFPANYGYTF. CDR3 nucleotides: TGTGCCAGCAGCTTCCCTGCTAACTATGGCTACACCTTC.

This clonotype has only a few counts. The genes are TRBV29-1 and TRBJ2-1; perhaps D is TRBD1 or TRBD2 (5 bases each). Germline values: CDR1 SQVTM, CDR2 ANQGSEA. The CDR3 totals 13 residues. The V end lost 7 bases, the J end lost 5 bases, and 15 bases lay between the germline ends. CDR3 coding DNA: TGCAGCGGAGGAGCCTGGGGGAACAATGAGCAGTTCTTC. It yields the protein CSGGAWGNNEQFF.

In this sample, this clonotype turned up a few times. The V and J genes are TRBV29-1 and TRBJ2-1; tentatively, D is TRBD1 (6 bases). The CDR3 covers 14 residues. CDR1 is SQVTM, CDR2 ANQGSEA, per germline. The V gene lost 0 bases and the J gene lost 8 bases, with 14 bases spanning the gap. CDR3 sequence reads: CSVEDPPGADEQFF. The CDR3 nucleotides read TGCAGCGTTGAAGATCCCCCAGGGGCGGATGAGCAGTTCTTC.

The CDR3 nucleotides are TGCAGCGTTGAGGGTCAAAGCTCCTACGAGCAGTACTTC. It yields the protein CSVEGQSSYEQYF. This chain connects TRBV29-1 to TRBJ2-7; no firm D call. The V end was cut by 3 bases, the J end by 0 bases, with 9 bases between. Germline V gene sequence: CDR1 SQVTM, CDR2 ANQGSEA. This CDR3 is built from 13 residues.

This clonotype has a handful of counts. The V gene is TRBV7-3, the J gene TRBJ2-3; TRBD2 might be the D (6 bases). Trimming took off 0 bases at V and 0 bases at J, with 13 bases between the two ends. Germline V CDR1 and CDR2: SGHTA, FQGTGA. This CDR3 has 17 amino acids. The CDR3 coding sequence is TGTGCCAGCAGCTTAACCCCGGGACTCACTAGCACAGATACGCAGTATTTT. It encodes CASSLTPGLTSTDTQYF.

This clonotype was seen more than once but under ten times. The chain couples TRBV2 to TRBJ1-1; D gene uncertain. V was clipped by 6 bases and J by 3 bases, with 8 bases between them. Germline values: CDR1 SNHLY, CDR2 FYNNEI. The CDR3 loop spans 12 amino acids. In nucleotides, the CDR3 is TGTGCCAGCAGCGCTACATACACTGAAGCTTTCTTT. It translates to CASSATYTEAFF.

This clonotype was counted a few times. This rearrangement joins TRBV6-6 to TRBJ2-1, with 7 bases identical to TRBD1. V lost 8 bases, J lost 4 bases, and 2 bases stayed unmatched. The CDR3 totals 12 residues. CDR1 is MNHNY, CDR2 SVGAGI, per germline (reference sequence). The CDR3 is CASGQEYNEQFF. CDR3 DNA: TGTGCCAGCGGACAGGAATACAATGAGCAGTTCTTC.

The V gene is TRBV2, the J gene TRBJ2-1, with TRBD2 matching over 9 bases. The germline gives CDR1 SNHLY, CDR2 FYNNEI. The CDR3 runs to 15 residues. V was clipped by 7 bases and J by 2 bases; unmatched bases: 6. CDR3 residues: CASKDLAGPYNEQFF. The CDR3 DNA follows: TGTGCCAGCAAGGATCTAGCGGGACCCTACAATGAGCAGTTCTTC.

The CDR3 DNA sequence: TGCGCCAGCAGCGCCGCGGGCGGGGGGCTCTACGAGCAGTACTTC. It specifies CASSAAGGGLYEQYF. This chain joins TRBV5-1 and TRBJ2-7; 8 bases line up with TRBD2. The germline V gene encodes CDR1 SGHRS and CDR2 YFSETQ. V shed 4 bases, J shed 3 bases, and the junction held 9 bases outside the gene matches. This CDR3 has 15 residues.